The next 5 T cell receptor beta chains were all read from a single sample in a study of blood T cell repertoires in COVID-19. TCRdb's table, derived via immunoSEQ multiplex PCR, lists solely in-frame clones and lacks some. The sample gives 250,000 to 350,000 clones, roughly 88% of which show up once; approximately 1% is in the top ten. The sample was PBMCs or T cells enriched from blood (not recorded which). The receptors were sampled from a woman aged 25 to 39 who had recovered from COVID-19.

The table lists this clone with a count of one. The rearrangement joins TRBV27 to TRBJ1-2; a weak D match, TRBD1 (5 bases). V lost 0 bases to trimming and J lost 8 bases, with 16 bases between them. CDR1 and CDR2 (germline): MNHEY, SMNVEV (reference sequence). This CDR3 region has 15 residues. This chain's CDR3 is CASSLSGGNPGGYTF. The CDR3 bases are TGTGCCAGCAGTTTATCGGGGGGGAACCCAGGGGGCTACACCTTC.

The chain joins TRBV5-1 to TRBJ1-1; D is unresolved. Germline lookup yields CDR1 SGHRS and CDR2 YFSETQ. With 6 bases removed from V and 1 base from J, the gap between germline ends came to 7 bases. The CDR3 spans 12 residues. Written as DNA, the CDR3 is TGCGCCAGCAAGAGTCGGAACACTGAAGCTTTCTTT. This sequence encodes CASKSRNTEAFF.

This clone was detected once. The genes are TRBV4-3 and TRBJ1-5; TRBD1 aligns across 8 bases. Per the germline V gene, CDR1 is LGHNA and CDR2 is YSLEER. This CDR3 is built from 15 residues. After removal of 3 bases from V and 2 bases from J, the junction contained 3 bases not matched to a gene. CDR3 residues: CASSHGQGGNQPQHF. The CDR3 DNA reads TGCGCCAGCAGCCACGGACAGGGCGGCAATCAGCCCCAGCATTTT.

CDR3 residues: CASSSLGTYGYTF. The CDR3 DNA reads TGTGCCAGCAGTTCCCTCGGGACTTATGGCTACACCTTC. The J gene is TRBJ1-2, the V gene TRBV27; TRBD1 is a possible D gene (5 bases). Trimming shortened V by 4 bases and J by 5 bases, and 11 bases separated the two germline ends. The CDR3 runs to 13 residues. Germline CDR1 and CDR2: MNHEY and SMNVEV (reference sequence).

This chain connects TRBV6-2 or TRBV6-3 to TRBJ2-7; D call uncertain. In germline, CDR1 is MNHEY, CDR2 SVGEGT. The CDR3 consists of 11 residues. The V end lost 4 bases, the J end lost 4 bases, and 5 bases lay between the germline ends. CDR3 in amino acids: CASSSAYEQYF. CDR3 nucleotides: TGTGCCAGCAGTTCCGCGTACGAGCAGTACTTC.